This T cell receptor beta chain was profiled in a study of cytomegalovirus exposure and HLA in healthy donors. Comment on this clone: The antigen is not known.

Study-wide results and caveats: For presence/absence analyses, sequencing depth was assumed to be roughly uniform across donors. Productive status was seen about 87% or about 30% of the time for most TCR beta V segments in an earlier analysis.

The primer mix had 60 Vbeta and 13 Jbeta primers. This table comes from immunoSEQ multiplex PCR, and its TCRdb copy is limited to in-frame clones, with some not included. The sample records some 120,000 clones, about 80% being singletons. The receptor was isolated from a man aged 25 to 45 in good health and CMV-seronegative. The material sequenced was PBMCs.

CDR3 in amino acids: CASSLSRTGGGSGEAFF. The DNA for the CDR3 is TGCGCCAGCAGCTTGTCGCGGACAGGGGGGGGATCGGGTGAAGCTTTCTTT. The gene calls are TRBV5-1 and TRBJ1-1, with 10 positions matching TRBD1. Germline V gene sequence: CDR1 SGHRS, CDR2 YFSETQ. Germline trimming cut 1 base from V and 7 bases from J; bases unmatched to any gene: 13. The CDR3 contains 17 residues. The full variable domain, with the rest looked up from reference TRBV5-1 and TRBJ1-1, is KAGVTQTPRYLIKTRGQQVTLSCSPISGHRSVSWYQQTPGQGLQFLFEYFSETQRNKGNFPGRFSGRQFSNSRSEMNVSTLELGDSALYLCASSLSRTGGGSGEAFFGQGTRLTVV.